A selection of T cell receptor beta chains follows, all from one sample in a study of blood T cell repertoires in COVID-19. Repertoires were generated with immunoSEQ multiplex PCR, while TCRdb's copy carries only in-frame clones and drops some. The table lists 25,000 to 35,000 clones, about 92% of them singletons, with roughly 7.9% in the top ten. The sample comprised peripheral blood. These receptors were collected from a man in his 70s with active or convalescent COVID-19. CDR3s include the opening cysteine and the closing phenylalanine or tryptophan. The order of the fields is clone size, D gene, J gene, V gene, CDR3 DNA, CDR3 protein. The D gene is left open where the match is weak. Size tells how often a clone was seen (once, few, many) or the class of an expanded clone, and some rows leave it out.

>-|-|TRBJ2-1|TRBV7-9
TGTGCCAGCAGCTCGGGTGGCGCGGGGAGCTCCTACAATGAGCAGTTCTTC
CASSSGGAGSSYNEQFF
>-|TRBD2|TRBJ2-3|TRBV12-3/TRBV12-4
TGTGCCATCACTTGGGGGGGAGATACGCAGTATTTT
CAITWGGDTQYF
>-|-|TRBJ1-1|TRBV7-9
TGTGCCAGCAGAAACAGGGAAGGGGGCACTGAAGCTTTCTTT
CASRNREGGTEAFF
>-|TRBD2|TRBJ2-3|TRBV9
TGTGCCAGCAGTCGATTCAGACTAGCGGGGCTAGCAGATACGCAGTATTTT
CASSRFRLAGLADTQYF
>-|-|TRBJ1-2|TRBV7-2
TGTGCCAGCAGCTTATGGCCCGGGGAGGATAACTATGGCTACACCTTC
CASSLWPGEDNYGYTF
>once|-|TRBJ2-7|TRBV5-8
TGTGCCAGCAGCCAGGGATTAAGGGTATCCGAGCAGTACTTC
CASSQGLRVSEQYF
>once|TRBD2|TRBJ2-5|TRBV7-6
TGTGCCAGCAGCTTAGGAGCGGGGGCAGCCCAAGAGACCCAGTACTTC
CASSLGAGAAQETQYF
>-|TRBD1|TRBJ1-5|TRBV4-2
TGTGCCAGCAGCCAAGAAGGACAGGGCGATCAGCCCCAGCATTTT
CASSQEGQGDQPQHF
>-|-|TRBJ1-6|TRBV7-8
TGTGCCAGCAGCTCGAGGGTGGCTGGGAATTCACCCCTCCACTTT
CASSSRVAGNSPLHF
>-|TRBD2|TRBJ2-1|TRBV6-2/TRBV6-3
TGTGCCAGCAGCATGCCGACTAGCGGGAGGAACTACAATGAGCAGTTCTTC
CASSMPTSGRNYNEQFF
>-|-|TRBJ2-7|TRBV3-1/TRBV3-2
TGTGCCAGCAGCCCAATAGGGGAGGACGAGCAGTACTTC
CASSPIGEDEQYF
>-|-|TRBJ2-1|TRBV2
TGTGCCAGCAGCCCACTAGATGAGCAGTTCTTC
CASSPLDEQFF
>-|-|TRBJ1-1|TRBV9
TGTGCCAGCAGCGTTTCACCTGGGGGCGGATCTGAAGCTTTCTTT
CASSVSPGGGSEAFF
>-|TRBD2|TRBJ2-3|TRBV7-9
TGTGCCAGCAGCTTACAGGGACTAGCGGTGCACACAGATACGCAGTATTTT
CASSLQGLAVHTDTQYF
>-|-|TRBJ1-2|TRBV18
TGTGCCAGCTCACCCTTCGATTTGAGCTATGGCTACACCTTC
CASSPFDLSYGYTF
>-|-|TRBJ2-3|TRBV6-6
TGTGCCAGCAGCAAAACTCCAGATACGCAGTATTTT
CASSKTPDTQYF
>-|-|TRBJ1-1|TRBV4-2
TGTGCCAGCAGCCAAGTAGGGGGGGCATACACTGAAGCTTTCTTT
CASSQVGGAYTEAFF
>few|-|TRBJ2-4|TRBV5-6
TGTGCCTCCCACCTAGGGGCAGCCAATCAGTACTTC
CASHLGAANQYF
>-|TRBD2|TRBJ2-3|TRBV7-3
TGTGCCAGCAGCTTATTTACGAGCGGGGGACTCACAGATACGCAGTATTTT
CASSLFTSGGLTDTQYF
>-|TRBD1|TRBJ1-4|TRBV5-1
TGCGCCAGCAGCCCCGGGACAGGGGTTAGGGACGAAAAACTGTTTTTT
CASSPGTGVRDEKLFF
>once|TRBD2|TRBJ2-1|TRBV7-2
TGTGCCAGCGGATCACTAGCCGGGGGGGTATACAATGAGCAGTTCTTC
CASGSLAGGVYNEQFF
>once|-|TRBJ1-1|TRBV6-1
TGTGCCAGCAGTGAAGTAGGGGGAACTGAAGCTTTCTTT
CASSEVGGTEAFF
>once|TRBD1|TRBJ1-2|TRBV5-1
TGCGCCAGCAGCCGTAACGGACAGGGGGACTATGGCTACACCTTC
CASSRNGQGDYGYTF
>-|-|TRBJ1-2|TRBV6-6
TGTGCCAGCAGGCCGACCGGGGGGGCGTCTGGCTACACCTTC
CASRPTGGASGYTF
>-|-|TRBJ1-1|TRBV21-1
TGTGCCAGCATCCGAAGGTGGGATGGGGAGGTGAGTACTGAAGCTTTCTTT
CASIRRWDGEVSTEAFF
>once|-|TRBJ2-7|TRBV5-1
TGCGCCAGCAGCCCGGGGTGGGGGACGGGAGAGGGAGAGCAGTACTTC
CASSPGWGTGEGEQYF
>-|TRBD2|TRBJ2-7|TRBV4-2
TGTGCCAGCAGCCGGGGGGGAGGGTACGAGCAGTACTTC
CASSRGGGYEQYF
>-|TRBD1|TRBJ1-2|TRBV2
TGTGCCAGCCGGGACAGGAACTATGGCTACACCTTC
CASRDRNYGYTF
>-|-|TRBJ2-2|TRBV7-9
TGTGCCACTAGAGAGTACACCGGGGAGCTGTTTTTT
CATREYTGELFF
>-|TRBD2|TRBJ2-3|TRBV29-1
TGCAGCGCTCCACTAGCGGGGGTCACAGATACGCAGTATTTT
CSAPLAGVTDTQYF
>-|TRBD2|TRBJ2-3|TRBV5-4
TGTGCCAGCAGGCCTACCGGGACTAGCGGGAGTTCAGATACGCAGTATTTT
CASRPTGTSGSSDTQYF
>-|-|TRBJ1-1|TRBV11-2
TGTGCCAGCCGCCAACAGGTCGACACTGAAGCTTTCTTT
CASRQQVDTEAFF
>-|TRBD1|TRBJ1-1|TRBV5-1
TGCGCCAGCAGCTCTGGACAGGGGATGAACACTGAAGCTTTCTTT
CASSSGQGMNTEAFF
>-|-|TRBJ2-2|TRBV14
TGTGCCAGCAGCCCCCAATACACCGGGGAGCTGTTTTTT
CASSPQYTGELFF
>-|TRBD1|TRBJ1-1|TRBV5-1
TGCGCCAGCAGCTGGGGTTCCAGGGGGCCTCCGAACGAAGCTTTCTTT
CASSWGSRGPPNEAFF
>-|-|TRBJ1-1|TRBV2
TGTGCCAGCAGGATTGGGCCCGGCACTGAAGCTTTCTTT
CASRIGPGTEAFF
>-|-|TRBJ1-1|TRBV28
TGTGCCAGCAGGGGCGCCCCTGAAGCTTTCTTT
CASRGAPEAFF
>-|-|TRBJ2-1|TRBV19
TGTGCCACCCAACCGCAGGGGACCCACAATGAGCAGTTCTTC
CATQPQGTHNEQFF
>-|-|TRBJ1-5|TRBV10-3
TGTGCCCACCAGGGTGGAGTTGATCAGCCCCAGCATTTT
CAHQGGVDQPQHF
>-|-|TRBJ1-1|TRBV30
TGTGCCTGGAGTCCGAAGACAGGCGCGAACACTGAAGCTTTCTTT
CAWSPKTGANTEAFF
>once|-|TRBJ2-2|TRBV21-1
TGTGCTAGCAGCAGTCAGACCGGGACAGCGAACACCGGGGAGCTGTTTTTT
CASSSQTGTANTGELFF
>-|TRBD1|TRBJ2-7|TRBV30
TGTGCCTGGGGACAGGGTCGGGACGAGCAGTACTTC
CAWGQGRDEQYF
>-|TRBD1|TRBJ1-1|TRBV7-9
TGTGCCAGCAGCCCCAACACAGGGGTTGGCACTGAAGCTTTCTTT
CASSPNTGVGTEAFF
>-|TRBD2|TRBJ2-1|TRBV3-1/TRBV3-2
TGTGCCAGCAGCCGCACAAGGGTCAGCGGGAGATACAATGAGCAGTTCTTC
CASSRTRVSGRYNEQFF
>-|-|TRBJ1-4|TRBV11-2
TGTGCCAGCAGCCGAATACAGGCAACTAATGAAAAACTGTTTTTT
CASSRIQATNEKLFF
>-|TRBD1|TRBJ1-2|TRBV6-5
TGTGCCAGCAGTTACTCTCGTTGGGACAGGGCTGGCTACACCTTC
CASSYSRWDRAGYTF
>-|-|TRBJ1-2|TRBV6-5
TGTGCCAGCAGTTCCTTCATGGCGGCCTATGGCTACACCTTC
CASSSFMAAYGYTF
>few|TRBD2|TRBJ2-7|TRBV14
TGTGCCAGCAGCCCCCGACTAGCAGCCTTTTCCTACGAGCAGTACTTC
CASSPRLAAFSYEQYF